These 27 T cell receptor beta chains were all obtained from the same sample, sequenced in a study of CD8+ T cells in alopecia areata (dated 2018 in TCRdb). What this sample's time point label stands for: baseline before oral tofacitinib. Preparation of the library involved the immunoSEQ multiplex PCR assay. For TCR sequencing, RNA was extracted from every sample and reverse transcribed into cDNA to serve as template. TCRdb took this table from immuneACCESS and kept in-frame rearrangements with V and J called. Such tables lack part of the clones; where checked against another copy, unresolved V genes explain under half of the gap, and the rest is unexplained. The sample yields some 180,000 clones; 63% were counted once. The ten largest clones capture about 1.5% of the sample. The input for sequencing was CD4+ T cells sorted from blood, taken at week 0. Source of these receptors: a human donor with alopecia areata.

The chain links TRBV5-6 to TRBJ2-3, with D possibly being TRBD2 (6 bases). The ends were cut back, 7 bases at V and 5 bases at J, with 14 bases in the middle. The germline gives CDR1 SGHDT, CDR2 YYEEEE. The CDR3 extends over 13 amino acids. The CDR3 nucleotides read TGTGCCAGCGTGAGGCGGGGAGAAGATACGCAGTATTTT. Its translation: CASVRRGEDTQYF.

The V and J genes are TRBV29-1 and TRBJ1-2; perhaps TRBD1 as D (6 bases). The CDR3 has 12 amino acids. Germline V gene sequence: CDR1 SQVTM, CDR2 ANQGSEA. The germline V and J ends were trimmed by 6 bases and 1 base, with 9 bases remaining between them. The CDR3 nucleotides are TGCAGCGTGGACAGAGATAACTATGGCTACACCTTC. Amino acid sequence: CSVDRDNYGYTF.

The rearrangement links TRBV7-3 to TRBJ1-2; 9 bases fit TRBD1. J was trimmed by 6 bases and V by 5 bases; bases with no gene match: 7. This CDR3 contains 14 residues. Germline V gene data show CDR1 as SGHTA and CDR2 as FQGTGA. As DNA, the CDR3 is TGTGCCAGCAGCCTCGATGGGACAGGGCATGGCTACACCTTC. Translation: CASSLDGTGHGYTF.

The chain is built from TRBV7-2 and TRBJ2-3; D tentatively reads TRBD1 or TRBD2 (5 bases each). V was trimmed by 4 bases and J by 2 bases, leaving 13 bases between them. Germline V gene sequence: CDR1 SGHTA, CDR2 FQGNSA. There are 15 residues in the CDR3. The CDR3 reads CASSSFGADTDTQYF. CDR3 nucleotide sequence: TGTGCCAGCAGCTCCTTCGGGGCAGACACAGATACGCAGTATTTT.

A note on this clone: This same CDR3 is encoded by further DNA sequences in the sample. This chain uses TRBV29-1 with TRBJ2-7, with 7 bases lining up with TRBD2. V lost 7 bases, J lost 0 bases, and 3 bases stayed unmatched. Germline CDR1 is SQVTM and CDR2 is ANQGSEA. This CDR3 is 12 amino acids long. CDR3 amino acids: CSAQRGSYEQYF. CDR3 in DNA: TGCAGCGCCCAGCGGGGCTCCTACGAGCAGTACTTC.

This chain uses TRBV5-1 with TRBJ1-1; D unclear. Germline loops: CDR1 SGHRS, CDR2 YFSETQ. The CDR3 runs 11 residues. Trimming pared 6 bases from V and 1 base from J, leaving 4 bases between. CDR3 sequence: CASTQNTEAFF. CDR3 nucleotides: TGCGCCAGCACTCAGAACACTGAAGCTTTCTTT.

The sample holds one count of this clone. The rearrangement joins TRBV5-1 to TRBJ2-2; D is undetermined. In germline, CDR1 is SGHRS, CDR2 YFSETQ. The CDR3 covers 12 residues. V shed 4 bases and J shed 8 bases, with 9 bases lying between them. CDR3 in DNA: TGCGCCAGCAGCCAAAGATCGGGGGAGCTGTTTTTT. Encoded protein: CASSQRSGELFF.

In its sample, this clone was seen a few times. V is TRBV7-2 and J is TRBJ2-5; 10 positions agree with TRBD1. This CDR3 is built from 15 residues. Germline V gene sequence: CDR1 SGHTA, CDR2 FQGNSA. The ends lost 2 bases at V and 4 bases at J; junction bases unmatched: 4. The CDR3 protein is CASSLLRTGGETQYF. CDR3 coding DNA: TGTGCCAGCAGCTTACTGAGGACAGGGGGAGAGACCCAGTACTTC.

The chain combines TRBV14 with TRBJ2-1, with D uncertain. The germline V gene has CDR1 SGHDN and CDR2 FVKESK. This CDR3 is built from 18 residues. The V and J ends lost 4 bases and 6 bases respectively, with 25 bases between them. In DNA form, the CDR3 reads TGTGCCAGCAGCCCCGAATCGGCCCGTAGCCGCCCTCCCAATGAGCAGTTCTTC. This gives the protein CASSPESARSRPPNEQFF.

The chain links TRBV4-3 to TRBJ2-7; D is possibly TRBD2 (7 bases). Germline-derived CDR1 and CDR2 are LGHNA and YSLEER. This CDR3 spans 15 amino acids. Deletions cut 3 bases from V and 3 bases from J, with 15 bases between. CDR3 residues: CASSQARGGLYEQYF. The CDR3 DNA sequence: TGCGCCAGCAGCCAGGCTAGGGGGGGCCTCTACGAGCAGTACTTC.

The CDR3 sequence: CSAQSRASTDTQYF. The CDR3, as DNA: TGCAGCGCGCAATCTCGGGCTAGCACAGATACGCAGTATTTT. The chain recombines TRBV29-1 with TRBJ2-3; the D is unclear. V was shortened by 7 bases and J by 0 bases, with 14 bases between the two germline ends. Germline CDR1 is SQVTM and CDR2 is ANQGSEA. This CDR3 has 14 amino acids.

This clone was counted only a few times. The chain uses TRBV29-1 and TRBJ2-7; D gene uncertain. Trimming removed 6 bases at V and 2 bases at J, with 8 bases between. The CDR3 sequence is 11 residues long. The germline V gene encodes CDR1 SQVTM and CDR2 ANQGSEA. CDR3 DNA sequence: TGCAGCGTCGGCAAGACCTACGAGCAGTACTTC. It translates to CSVGKTYEQYF.

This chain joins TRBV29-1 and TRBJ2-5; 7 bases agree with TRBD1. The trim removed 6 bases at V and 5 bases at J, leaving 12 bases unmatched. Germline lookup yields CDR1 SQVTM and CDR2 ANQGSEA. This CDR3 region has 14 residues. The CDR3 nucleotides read TGCAGCGTAAGAACCCGACAGGGTCGGGAGACCCAGTACTTC. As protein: CSVRTRQGRETQYF.

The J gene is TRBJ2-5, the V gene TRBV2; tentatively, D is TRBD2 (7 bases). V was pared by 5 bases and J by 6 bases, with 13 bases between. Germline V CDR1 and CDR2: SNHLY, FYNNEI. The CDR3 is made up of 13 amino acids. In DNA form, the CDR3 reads TGTGCCAGCAGTCCGGGGGGCGGAAAGACCCAGTACTTC. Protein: CASSPGGGKTQYF.

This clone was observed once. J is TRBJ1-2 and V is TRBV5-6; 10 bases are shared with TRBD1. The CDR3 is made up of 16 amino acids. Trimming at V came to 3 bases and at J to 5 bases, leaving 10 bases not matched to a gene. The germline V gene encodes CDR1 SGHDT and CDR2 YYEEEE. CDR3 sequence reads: CASSWNGDRGPYGYTF. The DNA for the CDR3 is TGTGCCAGCAGCTGGAATGGGGACAGGGGTCCATATGGCTACACCTTC.

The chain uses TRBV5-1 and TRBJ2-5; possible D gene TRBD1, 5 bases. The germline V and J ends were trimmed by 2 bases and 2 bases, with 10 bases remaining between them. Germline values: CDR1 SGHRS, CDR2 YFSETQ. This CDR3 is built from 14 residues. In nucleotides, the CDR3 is TGCGCCAGCAGCTTATCAGGGAATCAAGAGACCCAGTACTTC. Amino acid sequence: CASSLSGNQETQYF.

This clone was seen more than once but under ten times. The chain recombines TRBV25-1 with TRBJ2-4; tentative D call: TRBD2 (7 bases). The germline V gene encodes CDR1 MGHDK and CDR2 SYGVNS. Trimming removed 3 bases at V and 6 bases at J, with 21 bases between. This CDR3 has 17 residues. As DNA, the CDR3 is TGTGCCAGCAGTGAGGTATCGGGCGGGGGCAAGGTAAACATTCAGTACTTC. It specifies CASSEVSGGGKVNIQYF. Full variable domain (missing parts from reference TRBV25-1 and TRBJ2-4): EADIYQTPRYLVIGTGKKITLECSQTMGHDKMYWYQQDPGMELHLIHYSYGVNSTEKGDLSSESTVSRIRTEHFPLTLESARPSHTSQYLCASSEVSGGGKVNIQYFGAGTRLSVL.

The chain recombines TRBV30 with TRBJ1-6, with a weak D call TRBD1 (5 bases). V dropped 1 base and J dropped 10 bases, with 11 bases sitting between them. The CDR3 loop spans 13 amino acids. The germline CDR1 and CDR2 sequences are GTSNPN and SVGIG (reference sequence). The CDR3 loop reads CAWSERGDSPLHF. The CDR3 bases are TGTGCCTGGAGTGAACGAGGGGACTCACCCCTCCACTTT.

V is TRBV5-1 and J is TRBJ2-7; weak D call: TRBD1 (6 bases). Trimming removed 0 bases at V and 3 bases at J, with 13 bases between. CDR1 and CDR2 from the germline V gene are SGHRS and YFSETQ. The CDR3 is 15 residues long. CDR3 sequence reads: CASSLGVQGYYEQYF. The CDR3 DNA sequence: TGCGCCAGCAGCTTGGGTGTACAGGGATACTACGAGCAGTACTTC.

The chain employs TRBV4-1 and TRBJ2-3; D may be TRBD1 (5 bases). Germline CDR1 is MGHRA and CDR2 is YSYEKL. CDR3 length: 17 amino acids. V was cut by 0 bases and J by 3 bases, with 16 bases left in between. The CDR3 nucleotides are TGCGCCAGCAGCCAAGAGGGGCGTAGGGCCCAGACAGATACGCAGTATTTT. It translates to CASSQEGRRAQTDTQYF.

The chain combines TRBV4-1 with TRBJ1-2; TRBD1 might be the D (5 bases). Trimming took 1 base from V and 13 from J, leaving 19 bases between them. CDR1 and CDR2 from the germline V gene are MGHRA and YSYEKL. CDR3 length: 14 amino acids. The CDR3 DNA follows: TGCGCCAGCAGCCAAGCTTTAGGATTAGGGGCCTCCACCTTC. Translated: CASSQALGLGASTF.

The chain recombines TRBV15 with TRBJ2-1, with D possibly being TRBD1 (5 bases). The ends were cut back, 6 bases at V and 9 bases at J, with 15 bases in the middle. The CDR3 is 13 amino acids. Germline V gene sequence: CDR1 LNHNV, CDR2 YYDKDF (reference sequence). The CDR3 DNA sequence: TGTGCCACCAGGGACACCCCCGGCGGTGAGCAGTTCTTC. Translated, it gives CATRDTPGGEQFF.

In DNA form, the CDR3 reads TGTGCCAGCAGCAAAGCGGCGAGCTATGGCTACACCTTC. Its protein is CASSKAASYGYTF. The chain links TRBV21-1 to TRBJ1-2. TRBV21-1 is deemed a pseudogene. CDR3 size: 13 residues.

The CDR3 region has the DNA TGTGCCAGCAGCGACCGGGACCACCAAAACACTGAAGCTTTCTTT. Its protein is CASSDRDHQNTEAFF. The J gene is TRBJ1-1, the V gene TRBV7-9; a weak D match, TRBD1 (5 bases). Trimming removed 5 bases at V and 2 bases at J, with 15 bases between. This CDR3 contains 15 residues. Germline V gene data show CDR1 as SEHNR and CDR2 as FQNEAQ (reference sequence).

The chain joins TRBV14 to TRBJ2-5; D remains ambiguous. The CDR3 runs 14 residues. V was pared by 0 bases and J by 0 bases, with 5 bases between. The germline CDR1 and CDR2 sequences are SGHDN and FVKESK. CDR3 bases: TGTGCCAGCAGCCAAGATAATAACCAAGAGACCCAGTACTTC. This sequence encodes CASSQDNNQETQYF.

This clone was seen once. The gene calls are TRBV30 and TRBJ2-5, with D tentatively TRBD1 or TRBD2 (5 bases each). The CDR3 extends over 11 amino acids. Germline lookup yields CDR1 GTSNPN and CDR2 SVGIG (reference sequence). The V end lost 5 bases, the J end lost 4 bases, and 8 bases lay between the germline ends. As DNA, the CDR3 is TGTGCCTGGGGGACGGGAGAGACCCAGTACTTC. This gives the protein CAWGTGETQYF. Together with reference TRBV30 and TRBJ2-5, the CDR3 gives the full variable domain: SQTIHQWPATLVQPVGSPLSLECTVEGTSNPNLYWYRQAAGRGLQLLFYSVGIGQISSEVPQNLSASRPQDRQFILSSKKLLLSDSGFYLCAWGTGETQYFGPGTRLLVL.

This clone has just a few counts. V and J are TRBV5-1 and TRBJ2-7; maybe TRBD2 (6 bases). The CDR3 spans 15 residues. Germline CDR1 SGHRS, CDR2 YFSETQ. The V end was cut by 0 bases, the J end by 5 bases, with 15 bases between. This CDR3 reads CASSLAAGPGDEQYF. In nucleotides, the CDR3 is TGCGCCAGCAGCTTGGCCGCAGGCCCGGGGGACGAGCAGTACTTC.